The next 13 T cell receptor beta chains were all read from a single sample in a study of blood T cells in healthy people across ages. A sample-barcoded 5' primer and a J-beta primer mix were used in a second PCR of about 7 to 11 cycles. TCRdb processed the 5' RACE reads anew with MiXCR; each CDR3 protein has one entry. The table lists 1.4 million or so distinct CDR3 sequences, approximately 43% of them singletons. The specimen sequenced was blood. Receptor source: a woman younger than 30 in good health.

Notes on this clonotype: This may be a read error: a much more frequent sequence differs by one nucleotide. The J gene is TRBJ2-1, the V gene TRBV4-3, with TRBD2 identical over 7 bases. The length of the CDR3 is 17 residues. Germline lookup yields CDR1 LGHNA and CDR2 YSLEER. CDR3 nucleotide sequence: TGCCCCAGCAGCCAAGAATGGCTAGCGGACTTCTACAATGAGCAGTTCTTC. This encodes CPSSQEWLADFYNEQFF.

The rearrangement joins TRBV10-3 to TRBJ2-5, with no clear D. In germline, CDR1 is ENHRY, CDR2 SYGVKD. The CDR3 has 13 residues. V was trimmed by 7 bases and J by 2 bases, leaving 11 bases between them. The CDR3 bases are TGTGCCATCAAAGGCGGCAGGCAAGAGACCCAGTACTTC. Translated, it gives CAIKGGRQETQYF.

This clonotype occurred once. The rearrangement uses TRBV4-3 and TRBJ1-2, with D possibly matching TRBD1 (6 bases). V was shortened by 1 base and J by 4 bases, with 13 bases between the two germline ends. CDR1 and CDR2 from the germline V gene are LGHNA and YSLEER. CDR3 size: 15 residues. The CDR3: CASSQVGGRPYGYTF. The CDR3 DNA follows: TGCGCCAGCAGCCAAGTGGGGGGCCGACCCTATGGCTACACCTTC.

A few counts support this clonotype. The J gene is TRBJ1-2, the V gene TRBV2; D not resolved. The length of the CDR3 is 13 residues. Trimming removed 1 base from V and 3 bases from J, with 6 bases in between. Germline V gene lookup returns CDR1 SNHLY and CDR2 FYNNEI. The CDR3 loop reads CASSEGGYYGYTF. The DNA of the CDR3 is TGTGCCAGCAGTGAAGGAGGGTACTATGGCTACACCTTC.

This clonotype came up a few times. The rearrangement links TRBV6-5 to TRBJ2-1, with 8 bases that match TRBD2. V lost 0 bases, J lost 1 base, and 14 bases stayed unmatched. The CDR3 spans 20 residues. Germline V lookup: CDR1 MNHEY, CDR2 SVGAGI. The CDR3 protein is CASSYSRGGGIGPSYNEQFF. CDR3 DNA sequence: TGTGCCAGCAGTTACTCCCGGGGGGGAGGTATAGGGCCTTCCTACAATGAGCAGTTCTTC.

With regard to this clonotype: A junction end diverges from the germline sequence, so it may reflect a read error. The chain couples TRBV7-2 to TRBJ1-2; weak D call: TRBD1 (5 bases). The length of the CDR3 is 15 residues. CDR1 and CDR2 (germline): SGHTA, FQGNSA. The CDR3: CASSFQERGDYDYTF. As DNA, the CDR3 is TGTGCCAGCAGTTTCCAGGAGAGAGGGGACTATGACTACACCTTC.

The V call is TRBV11-2, the J call TRBJ2-1; D is tentatively TRBD1 or TRBD2 (6 bases each). The DNA end favors TRBJ2-7, so the J call may be wrong. Germline-derived CDR1 and CDR2 are SGHAT and FQNNGV. The CDR3 has 15 residues. The CDR3 loop reads CASSTFGGTYNEQYF. The CDR3 nucleotides read TGTGCCAGCAGCACCTTCGGGGGCACATACAATGAGCAGTACTTC.

This clonotype was seen a few times. This chain joins TRBV20-1 and TRBJ1-2, with TRBD1 identical over 7 bases. The V segment lost 6 bases and the J segment 3 bases; nucleotides outside the gene matches: 4. The germline V gene has CDR1 DFQATT and CDR2 SNEGSKA (reference sequence). CDR3 length: 12 residues. The chain's CDR3 is CSAGDRHYGYTF. In DNA, the CDR3 is TGCAGTGCCGGGGACAGACACTATGGCTACACCTTC.

This clonotype has more than one count but fewer than ten. The gene calls are TRBV21-1 and TRBJ1-1; TRBD1 is the table's D call and was not checked against the DNA. TRBV21-1 is labeled a pseudogene. CDR3 length: 17 amino acids. CDR3 coding DNA: TGTGCCAGCAGCAAGCAGGTTGTCAGGGGCTGGGGCACTGAAGCTTTCTTT. Protein product: CASSKQVVRGWGTEAFF.

As to this clonotype: A read error may account for a junction end that differs from germline. CDR3 loop: CVSSLRVSQGLGHTEAFF. The CDR3 bases are TGTGTCAGCAGCCTGCGCGTGAGCCAGGGGTTGGGACACACTGAAGCTTTCTTT. J is TRBJ1-1 and V is TRBV7-2; D possibly corresponds to TRBD1 (6 bases). The germline CDR1 and CDR2 sequences are SGHTA and FQGNSA. The CDR3 contains 18 residues. Drawing the rest from reference TRBV7-2 and TRBJ1-1, the complete variable domain is GAGVSQSPSNKVTEKGKDVELRCDPISGHTALYWYRQSLGQGLEFLIYFQGNSAPDKSGLPSDRFSAERTGGSVSTLTIQRTQQEDSAVYLCVSSLRVSQGLGHTEAFFGQGTRLTVV.

As for this clonotype: An end of the junction differs from the germline gene, which may be a read error. The genes are TRBV7-9 and TRBJ2-1; 8 bases line up with TRBD1. The CDR3 sequence is 16 residues long. CDR1 and CDR2 from the germline V gene are SEHNR and FQNEAQ (reference sequence). The CDR3 DNA reads TGTGCCAGCAGCTTAAGTCCAGGGGGCATCTACAATGAGCCGTTCTTC. This codes for CASSLSPGGIYNEPFF.

This clonotype was seen more than once but under ten times. The CDR3 region is CASSNWDTTDTQYF. The CDR3 nucleotides read TGTGCCAGCTCAAACTGGGACACCACAGATACGCAGTATTTT. The gene calls are TRBV18 and TRBJ2-3; tentatively, D is TRBD1 (6 bases). Germline CDR1 KGHSH, CDR2 LQKENI. V lost 5 bases to trimming and J lost 2 bases, with 11 bases between them. The CDR3 consists of 14 residues.

This sequence joins TRBV5-6 and TRBJ2-7, with 10 bases matching TRBD2. CDR1 SGHDT and CDR2 YYEEEE come from the germline V gene. The CDR3 runs to 19 residues. Trimming at V came to 4 bases and at J to 7 bases, leaving 23 bases not matched to a gene. In nucleotides, the CDR3 is TGTGCCAGCAGCCCAACCCTCATCCTGGGACTAGCGACCAACAATGAGCAGTACTTC. Amino acid sequence: CASSPTLILGLATNNEQYF.